This TCR beta chain comes out of a study of T-cell reconstitution after alpha-beta-depleted transplantation in children. During its preparation, the TCRbeta library received unique molecular identifiers. TCRdb independently ran MiXCR on the PCR reads; one entry per CDR3 protein. There are 250,000 to 300,000 distinct CDR3 sequences in the sample; 9.9% occur only once, and over 9% lies in the top ten. This clonotype was recorded at least ten times. The TCR originated in a human donor who donated a stem cell graft to a child with SCID. Material: PBMCs from the stem cell graft donor, obtained from the stem cell graft.

CDR3 protein: CASSLGGQGYEQYF. CDR3 DNA: TGCGCCAGCAGCTTGGGGGGACAGGGCTACGAGCAGTACTTC. V usage is TRBV5-1 and J usage is TRBJ2-7, with 9 bases matching TRBD1. The CDR3 is 14 amino acids. With V trimmed by 0 bases and J by 3 bases, 1 base remained unmatched. The germline V gene has CDR1 SGHRS and CDR2 YFSETQ.